The entry that follows covers one T cell receptor (beta chain) sequence. Its antigen is as yet unknown. CDR1 is SGHAT, CDR2 FQNNGV, per germline. The CDR3 contains 14 residues. V dropped 8 bases and J dropped 5 bases, with 18 bases sitting between them. These data originate in a study of cytomegalovirus exposure and HLA in healthy donors. Study-level points and caveats: Association of a missense DCLRE1C variant with TCR beta V- and J-gene trimming was reported in a later analysis.

Amplification used 60 Vbeta primers and 13 Jbeta primers. TCRdb keeps only in-frame clones here, not all; method: immunoSEQ multiplex PCR. The sample yields some 160,000 clones, 60% to 80% seen once. The sequence was obtained from a man in his 60s in good health and CMV-seronegative. Sequencing input: PBMCs. The chain combines TRBV11-2 with TRBJ1-1, with unresolved D. The CDR3 is CASGSRSFFTEAFF. DNA of the CDR3: TGTGCCAGCGGATCTAGGAGTTTCTTTACTGAAGCTTTCTTT.